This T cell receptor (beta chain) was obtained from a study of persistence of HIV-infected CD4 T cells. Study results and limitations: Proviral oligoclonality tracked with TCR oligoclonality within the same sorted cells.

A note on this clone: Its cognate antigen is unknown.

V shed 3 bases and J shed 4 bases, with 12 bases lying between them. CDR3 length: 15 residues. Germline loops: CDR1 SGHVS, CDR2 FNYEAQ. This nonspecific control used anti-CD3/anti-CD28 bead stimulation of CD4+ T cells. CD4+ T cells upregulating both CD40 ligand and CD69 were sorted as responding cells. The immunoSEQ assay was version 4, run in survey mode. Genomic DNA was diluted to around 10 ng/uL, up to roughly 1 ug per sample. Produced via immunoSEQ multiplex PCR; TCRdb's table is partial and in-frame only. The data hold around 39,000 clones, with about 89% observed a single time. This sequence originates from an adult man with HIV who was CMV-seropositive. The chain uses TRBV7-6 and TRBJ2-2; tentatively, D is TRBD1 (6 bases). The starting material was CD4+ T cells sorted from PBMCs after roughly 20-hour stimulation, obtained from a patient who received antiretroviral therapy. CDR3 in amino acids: CASSFQGPGTGELFF. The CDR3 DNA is TGTGCCAGCAGCTTCCAGGGGCCTGGCACCGGGGAGCTGTTTTTT.